Each of the 5 T cell receptor beta chains below was sequenced from the same sample in a study of blood T cell repertoires in COVID-19. The assay was immunoSEQ multiplex PCR, and TCRdb's table has in-frame clones only and misses some. Found here are about 100,000 clones, over 80% of them singletons; the top ten hold around an eighth. What was sequenced was peripheral blood. These receptors came from a man in his forties or fifties with active or convalescent COVID-19.

This chain connects TRBV30 to TRBJ1-3; D gene uncertain. CDR1 and CDR2 (germline): GTSNPN, SVGIG (reference sequence). The V end lost 2 bases, the J end lost 0 bases, and 5 bases lay between the germline ends. There are 13 residues in the CDR3. The CDR3 here is CAWSTSSGNTIYF. The CDR3 DNA reads TGTGCCTGGAGTACCAGCTCTGGAAACACCATATATTTT.

The V call is TRBV5-1, the J call TRBJ2-1; 11 bases align to TRBD2. Germline V lookup: CDR1 SGHRS, CDR2 YFSETQ. J lost 6 bases, V lost 1 base, and 6 bases had no gene match. The CDR3 has 16 amino acids. The CDR3 DNA reads as TGCGCCAGCAGCTTGTTTTCTAGCGGGAGGTCCAATGAGCAGTTCTTC. This sequence encodes CASSLFSSGRSNEQFF.

The chain has TRBV9 and TRBJ2-1, with a possible D match to TRBD2 (5 bases). This CDR3 comprises 14 residues. Per germline, CDR1 SGDLS and CDR2 YYNGEE. The V end lost 5 bases, the J end lost 5 bases, and 14 bases lay between the germline ends. The CDR3 sequence is CASSSAARNNEQFF. The CDR3 nucleotides read TGTGCCAGCAGTTCAGCGGCCAGGAACAATGAGCAGTTCTTC.

The V and J genes are TRBV28 and TRBJ1-3; D might be TRBD1 (6 bases). Trimming cost V 0 bases and J 0 bases, with 6 bases left between them. The CDR3 extends over 15 amino acids. Germline CDR1 reads MDHEN; CDR2 reads SYDVKM. This CDR3 reads CASSLWGASGNTIYF. CDR3 DNA sequence: TGTGCCAGCAGTTTATGGGGGGCCTCTGGAAACACCATATATTTT.

V is TRBV27 and J is TRBJ2-7, with D tentatively TRBD1 (6 bases). V gave up 5 bases and J gave up 2 bases, with 13 bases separating them. The germline V gene encodes CDR1 MNHEY and CDR2 SMNVEV (reference sequence). The CDR3 consists of 14 residues. The CDR3 nucleotides read TGTGCCAGCAGTCCACACAGGGAACCCTACGAGCAGTACTTC. It specifies CASSPHREPYEQYF.